The 14 T cell receptor beta chains reported below all come from one sample, sequenced in a study of neurological immune-mediated disorders. TCRdb processed the 5' RACE reads anew with MiXCR; each CDR3 protein has one entry. The sample lists around 30,000 distinct CDR3 sequences, approximately 16% seen once, with around 4.9% in the top ten. Time point noted: technical triplicate 3. Sequencing was done on a sample of CD4+ T cells from blood. These receptors all come from a female donor with HTLV-1-associated myelopathy (HAM/TSP).

This clonotype was seen repeatedly, ten times or more. The chain employs TRBV12-3 or TRBV12-4 and TRBJ2-5; 12 bases map to TRBD2. V was pared by 8 bases and J by 2 bases, with 3 bases of the junction left unmatched. CDR3 length equals 14 residues. The CDR3 nucleotides read TGTGCCAGCGCCCTAGCGGGAGGGCAAGAGACCCAGTACTTC. This encodes CASALAGGQETQYF.

This clonotype showed up many times. The V and J genes are TRBV7-8 and TRBJ2-3, with D unresolved. CDR1 and CDR2 (germline): SGHVS, FQNEAQ. V lost 4 bases, J lost 3 bases, and 14 bases lay in between. CDR3 length: 15 residues. CDR3 nucleotide sequence: TGTGCCAGCAGCTCCGGGCCCCCGCTAACAGATACGCAGTATTTT. This gives the protein CASSSGPPLTDTQYF.

The sample holds many counts of this clonotype. The V and J genes are TRBV28 and TRBJ2-3; 9 bases fit TRBD1. This CDR3 region has 15 residues. The V and J ends lost 6 bases and 1 base, in that order; junction bases with no gene match: 5. Germline CDR1 and CDR2: MDHEN and SYDVKM. The CDR3 sequence: CASSRTGGGTDTQYF. CDR3 nucleotide sequence: TGTGCCAGCAGCCGAACAGGGGGCGGCACAGATACGCAGTATTTT.

This clonotype was seen ten or more times. This sequence joins TRBV7-2 and TRBJ2-7; the match to TRBD2 covers 16 bases. This CDR3 region has 17 residues. Germline values: CDR1 SGHTA, CDR2 FQGNSA. The junction had 6 bases not matched to a gene; V was cut back by 1 base and J by 6 bases. The CDR3 DNA is TGTGCCAGCAGCTTAGTGGGGACTAGCGGGGGGGCGTCCGAGCAGTACTTC. Its translation: CASSLVGTSGGASEQYF.

This chain connects TRBV25-1 to TRBJ2-3; no definite D call. This CDR3 comprises 13 residues. Germline-derived CDR1 and CDR2 are MGHDK and SYGVNS. The V end lost 4 bases, the J end lost 1 base, and 6 bases lay between the germline ends. The CDR3 coding sequence is TGTGCCAGCAGTGTTACGGGCACAGATACGCAGTATTTT. Translated, it gives CASSVTGTDTQYF.

This clonotype was counted only a few times. The chain employs TRBV20-1 and TRBJ2-3; possibly TRBD1 or TRBD2 for D (6 bases each). Germline CDR1 reads DFQATT; CDR2 reads SNEGSKA (reference sequence). The CDR3 has 14 residues. V lost 4 bases and J 9 bases, leaving 20 bases between the germline ends. In DNA form, the CDR3 reads TGCAGTGCTACGGGACATATGGCGGAGGGGACGCAGTATTTT. Protein: CSATGHMAEGTQYF.

In the case of this clonotype: A read error may be the cause here, since a much bigger clone is one base away. V and J are TRBV10-2 and TRBJ2-7, with 9 nucleotides matching TRBD2. Germline CDR1 and CDR2: WSHSY and SAAADI. V lost 1 base, J lost 2 bases, and 3 bases stayed unmatched. The CDR3 spans 15 residues. For the CDR3, the DNA is TGCGCCAGCAGTGAGTATAGCGGGAGTGCCTACGAGCAGTACTTC. Residues: CASSEYSGSAYEQYF.

This clonotype was seen repeatedly, ten times or more. The gene calls are TRBV3-1 and TRBJ2-5; D ambiguous. This CDR3 is built from 11 residues. Germline V CDR1 and CDR2: LGHDT, YNNKEL (reference sequence). The V end lost 1 base, the J end lost 5 bases, and 2 bases lay between the germline ends. CDR3 bases: TGTGCCAGCAGCCAAGCGGAGACCCAGTACTTC. It yields the protein CASSQAETQYF.

Ten or more counts support this clonotype. The chain recombines TRBV7-2 with TRBJ2-2, with D perhaps assigned TRBD1 or TRBD2 (5 bases each). In germline, CDR1 is SGHTA, CDR2 FQGNSA. The CDR3 runs to 17 residues. V was cut by 1 base and J by 3 bases, with 15 bases left in between. The CDR3 region is CASSLGVMGTYTGELFF. Here the CDR3 DNA reads TGTGCCAGCAGCTTAGGGGTCATGGGGACGTACACCGGGGAGCTGTTTTTT.

This clonotype was found many times. The chain links TRBV20-1 to TRBJ2-5; D uncertain. The CDR3 runs to 12 residues. The germline V and J ends were trimmed by 4 bases and 1 base, with 7 bases remaining between them. Germline lookup yields CDR1 DFQATT and CDR2 SNEGSKA (reference sequence). CDR3 in DNA: TGCAGTGCTACCCCGACCCAAGAGACCCAGTACTTC. The encoded protein is CSATPTQETQYF.

This clonotype was seen ten or more times. The V gene is TRBV29-1, the J gene TRBJ2-3, with a tentative D call TRBD2 (6 bases). Per germline, CDR1 SQVTM and CDR2 ANQGSEA. The ends were cut back, 4 bases at V and 3 bases at J, with 17 bases in the middle. The CDR3 sequence is 15 residues long. The CDR3 region is CSVARRAERTDTQYF. Written as DNA, the CDR3 is TGCAGCGTTGCAAGGAGGGCGGAAAGGACAGATACGCAGTATTTT.

V gene TRBV7-8 combines with J gene TRBJ1-1; D remains unclear. The CDR3 has 14 residues. Germline loops: CDR1 SGHVS, CDR2 FQNEAQ. V was clipped by 1 base and J by 2 bases, with 8 bases between them. CDR3 protein: CASSLEGRNTEAFF. For the CDR3, the DNA is TGTGCCAGCAGCTTAGAAGGCAGAAACACTGAAGCTTTCTTT. Together with reference TRBV7-8 and TRBJ1-1, the CDR3 gives the full variable domain: GAGVSQSPRYKVAKRGQDVALRCDPISGHVSLFWYQQALGQGPEFLTYFQNEAQLDKSGLPSDRFFAERPEGSVSTLKIQRTQQEDSAVYLCASSLEGRNTEAFFGQGTRLTVV.

This clonotype has ten or more counts. The chain couples TRBV30 to TRBJ2-5; TRBD1 aligns across 7 bases. With V trimmed by 4 bases and J by 2 bases, 4 bases remained unmatched. The CDR3 length is 13 residues. Germline V gives CDR1 GTSNPN, CDR2 SVGIG (reference sequence). As DNA, the CDR3 is TGTGCCTGGACTCGGGACAGACAAGAGACCCAGTACTTC. As protein: CAWTRDRQETQYF.

This sequence joins TRBV15 and TRBJ2-1, with no clear D. Germline-derived CDR1 and CDR2 are LNHNV and YYDKDF (reference sequence). V lost 4 bases, J lost 2 bases, and 3 bases lay in between. CDR3 length: 12 amino acids. The CDR3 sequence is CATSIAYNEQFF. CDR3 DNA: TGTGCCACCAGCATAGCCTACAATGAGCAGTTCTTC. Full variable domain (missing parts from reference TRBV15 and TRBJ2-1): DAMVIQNPRYQVTQFGKPVTLSCSQTLNHNVMYWYQQKSSQAPKLLFHYYDKDFNNEADTPDNFQSRRPNTSFCFLDIRSPGLGDTAMYLCATSIAYNEQFFGPGTRLTVL.